The sequence of this TCR beta chain was determined in a study of T-cell reconstitution after alpha-beta-depleted transplantation in children. The CDR3 covers 13 residues. Trimming took 7 bases from V and 6 from J, leaving 16 bases between them. The TCRbeta library was prepared with unique molecular identifiers. TCRdb itself ran the PCR reads through MiXCR, one entry per CDR3 protein. In the table there are about 540,000 distinct CDR3 sequences, around 18% of which are singletons. This TCR was sampled from a human donor who donated a stem cell graft to a child with acute lymphoblastic leukemia. The chain recombines TRBV12-3 or TRBV12-4 with TRBJ2-7; D remains ambiguous. The sequences come from PBMCs from the stem cell graft donor, collected from the stem cell graft. The CDR3 DNA sequence: TGTGCCAGCACCTTAAGAAGGGTGGGCGAGCAGTACTTC. Residues: CASTLRRVGEQYF.